This T cell receptor beta chain stems from a study of cytomegalovirus exposure and HLA in healthy donors. Amplification used 60 Vbeta primers and 13 Jbeta primers. Assay used: immunoSEQ multiplex PCR; TCRdb lists only in-frame clones, some missing. The sample carries 220,000 or so clones, 75% recorded once. Of note for this clone: Its antigen is not known.

The CDR3 is 13 residues long. Germline CDR1 MNHNS, CDR2 SASEGT. V gave up 8 bases and J gave up 6 bases; unmatched junction bases: 7. Whole-study results and caveats: Indistinguishable V segments such as TRBV6-2 and TRBV6-3 were excluded. Analysis was carried out at a later point, and it linked a missense DCLRE1C variant to TCR beta V- and J-gene trimming.

The sequence derives from a woman aged 30 to 39 in good health and CMV-seronegative. The sample was PBMCs. The V and J genes are TRBV6-1 and TRBJ2-1; 7 nucleotides align to TRBD2. In DNA form, the CDR3 reads TGTGCCAGCGCGGCGGGAGAGGTCAATGAGCAGTTCTTC. It specifies CASAAGEVNEQFF.